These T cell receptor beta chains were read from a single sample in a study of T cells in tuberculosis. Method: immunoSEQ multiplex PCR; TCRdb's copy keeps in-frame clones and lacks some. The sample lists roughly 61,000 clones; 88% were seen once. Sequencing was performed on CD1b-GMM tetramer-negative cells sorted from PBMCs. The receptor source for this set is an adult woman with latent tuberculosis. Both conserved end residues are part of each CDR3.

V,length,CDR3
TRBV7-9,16,CASSFLEVRRYYGYTF
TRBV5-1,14,CASRRTDVGYGYTF
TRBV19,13,CASSTSSNQPQHF
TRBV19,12,CATQTGDDGYTF
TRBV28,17,CASSPPGLAGVLDTQYF
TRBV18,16,CASSPILLAGVNEQFF
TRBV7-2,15,CASSLSTGNSYEQYF
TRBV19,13,CASSISSGNEQFF
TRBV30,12,CAWMGRTGGYTF
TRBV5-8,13,CASRRTGGEGYTF
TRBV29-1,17,CSVEGRLAANSYNEQFF
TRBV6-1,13,CASRRQESGGYTF
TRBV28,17,CASSPFSSGHYNNEQFF
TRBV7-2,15,CASSLAGLIANEQFF
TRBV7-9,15,CASSLTPSSAYEQYF
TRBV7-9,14,CASSPDSRNTEAFF
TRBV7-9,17,CASSLVGTSVAHNEQFF
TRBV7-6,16,CASSLGGQSRTGELFF
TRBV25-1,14,CASSEGTGRYGYTF
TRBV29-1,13,CSVGPEGIYGYTF
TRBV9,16,CASSVATSGRPETQYF
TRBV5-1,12,CASSWDTDEAFF
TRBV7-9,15,CASSLAGQGTTEAFF
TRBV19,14,CASSPQGTNYGYTF
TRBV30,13,CAWKPSSYNEQFF
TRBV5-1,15,CASSLSGTSSYEQYF
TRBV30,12,CAWSETGLEAFF
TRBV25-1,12,CASSEFDNPQHF